These 20 T cell receptor beta chains came from one sample sequenced in a study of blood T cell repertoires in COVID-19. Using immunoSEQ multiplex PCR, the repertoire was profiled, and TCRdb retains in-frame clones only, with some absent. This table holds fewer than 350,000 clones, nearly 90% found once. Sequencing was carried out using PBMCs or T cells enriched from blood (not recorded which). Every receptor here comes from a woman aged 30 to 39 who had recovered from COVID-19.

The chain joins TRBV7-9 to TRBJ1-2, with 8 bases identical to TRBD1. Germline CDR1 reads SEHNR; CDR2 reads FQNEAQ (reference sequence). This CDR3 comprises 17 residues. J was trimmed by 5 bases and V by 6 bases; bases with no gene match: 17. DNA for the CDR3: TGTGCCAGCAGTTACCTTTGGACAGGGTCTAGTGGTTATGGCTACACCTTC. Its translation: CASSYLWTGSSGYGYTF.

The genes are TRBV7-8 and TRBJ1-5, with 8 bases aligning to TRBD1. The CDR3 sequence is 13 residues long. J was trimmed by 6 bases and V by 6 bases; bases with no gene match: 4. Germline V lookup: CDR1 SGHVS, CDR2 FQNEAQ. The DNA for the CDR3 is TGTGCCAGCAGTACACAGGGGGTTCAGCCCCAGCATTTT. It specifies CASSTQGVQPQHF.

V gene TRBV4-3 combines with J gene TRBJ2-5; 9 bases fit TRBD2. The V and J ends lost 0 bases and 1 base, in that order; junction bases with no gene match: 6. Germline V gene sequence: CDR1 LGHNA, CDR2 YSLEER. This CDR3 spans 17 amino acids. The CDR3 DNA sequence: TGCGCCAGCAGCCAAGACCTTACAGCGGGGGGCCAAGAGACCCAGTACTTC. Translation: CASSQDLTAGGQETQYF.

CDR3 sequence reads: CASSQAGTGWEKLFF. CDR3 bases: TGCGCCAGCAGCCAAGCCGGGACAGGTTGGGAAAAACTGTTTTTT. This chain links TRBV4-1 with TRBJ1-4; the match to TRBD1 covers 8 bases. V lost 1 base to trimming and J lost 8 bases; unmatched junction nucleotides: 6. The CDR3 runs to 15 residues. CDR1 and CDR2 (germline): MGHRA, YSYEKL.

This clone turned up a few times. J is TRBJ1-2 and V is TRBV12-3 or TRBV12-4; 7 bases agree with TRBD1. The V and J ends lost 6 bases and 2 bases, in that order; junction bases with no gene match: 3. The CDR3 covers 13 residues. CDR3: CASSQGQNYGYTF. CDR3 coding DNA: TGTGCCAGCAGCCAGGGACAGAACTATGGCTACACCTTC.

The sample holds one count of this clone. The rearrangement uses TRBV11-3 and TRBJ2-7; 15 bases are a match to TRBD2. CDR3 size: 19 residues. V was clipped by 1 base and J by 1 base; unmatched bases: 8. Germline CDR1 is SGHNT and CDR2 is YENEEA. CDR3 loop: CASSLGPGLAGGQSYEQYF. CDR3 DNA sequence: TGTGCCAGCAGCTTAGGACCGGGACTAGCGGGGGGACAATCCTACGAGCAGTACTTC.

The CDR3 region has the DNA TGTGCCAGCAGCTTAGTATCGAGGCGCACAGATACGCAGTATTTT. It is translated as CASSLVSRRTDTQYF. The chain is built from TRBV7-8 and TRBJ2-3, with unresolved D. The CDR3 loop spans 15 amino acids. Trimming stripped 1 base from V and 1 base from J, with 9 bases between. CDR1 is SGHVS and CDR2 is FQNEAQ in the germline V gene.

J is TRBJ1-1 and V is TRBV5-1; perhaps TRBD1 as D (6 bases). The CDR3 has 17 amino acids. The V gene lost 4 bases and the J gene lost 2 bases, with 21 bases spanning the gap. Per germline, CDR1 SGHRS and CDR2 YFSETQ. This CDR3 reads CASSREGFGQLNTEAFF. Written as DNA, the CDR3 is TGCGCCAGCAGCCGGGAAGGCTTCGGACAGCTAAACACTGAAGCTTTCTTT.

This chain joins TRBV7-9 and TRBJ1-6, with TRBD1 as a possible D gene (5 bases). CDR1 and CDR2 from the germline V gene are SEHNR and FQNEAQ (reference sequence). This CDR3 comprises 16 residues. V was trimmed by 5 bases and J by 0 bases, leaving 11 bases between them. CDR3 sequence reads: CASSELTGSYNSPLHF. CDR3 in DNA: TGTGCCAGCAGCGAGTTAACAGGCTCCTATAATTCACCCCTCCACTTT.

V gene TRBV10-3 combines with J gene TRBJ1-2; 9 bases fit TRBD1. V lost 11 bases and J lost 6; bases outside the gene matches: 10. From germline, CDR1 is ENHRY and CDR2 SYGVKD. The CDR3 extends over 13 amino acids. In DNA, the CDR3 is TGTGCCGCCTGGACAGGGGCTGGCAATGGCTACACCTTC. Protein sequence: CAAWTGAGNGYTF.

The J gene is TRBJ2-7, the V gene TRBV7-9; TRBD1 agrees at 7 bases. CDR1 and CDR2 (germline): SEHNR, FQNEAQ (reference sequence). This CDR3 spans 14 amino acids. V was clipped by 5 bases and J by 4 bases; unmatched bases: 8. The CDR3 region is CASSIRGRDYEQYF. In DNA form, the CDR3 reads TGTGCCAGCAGCATAAGGGGGCGTGATTACGAGCAGTACTTC.

The chain employs TRBV5-1 and TRBJ2-1, with TRBD2 as a possible D gene (5 bases). Deletions cut 0 bases from V and 5 bases from J, with 6 bases between. The CDR3 has 13 residues. The germline V gene encodes CDR1 SGHRS and CDR2 YFSETQ. The CDR3 reads CASSLGTHNEQFF. The CDR3 bases are TGCGCCAGCAGCTTGGGGACTCACAATGAGCAGTTCTTC.

This clone was picked up one time. The chain has TRBV18 and TRBJ1-1; maybe TRBD1 (5 bases). V gave up 6 bases and J gave up 6 bases, with 17 bases separating them. Germline CDR1 KGHSH, CDR2 LQKENI. The CDR3 runs 14 residues. The DNA of the CDR3 is TGTGCCAGCTCTCACGGCGGGGGGTTGGCTGAAGCTTTCTTT. As protein: CASSHGGGLAEAFF.

The gene calls are TRBV5-5 and TRBJ1-2, with D maybe TRBD1 (5 bases). Trimming shortened V by 2 bases and J by 2 bases, and 7 bases separated the two germline ends. Germline V lookup: CDR1 SGHKS, CDR2 YYEKEE (reference sequence). This CDR3 region has 13 residues. The CDR3 DNA reads as TGTGCCAGCAGCTTAGCAGGGAACTATGGCTACACCTTC. As protein: CASSLAGNYGYTF.

V is TRBV2 and J is TRBJ1-5; D gene unclear. Germline V gene data show CDR1 as SNHLY and CDR2 as FYNNEI. The ends were cut back, 8 bases at V and 0 bases at J, with 14 bases in the middle. CDR3 length: 15 amino acids. The CDR3 protein is CASRPGQSSNQPQHF. CDR3 sequence (DNA): TGTGCCAGCCGACCTGGGCAGTCTAGCAATCAGCCCCAGCATTTT.

The chain carries TRBV2 and TRBJ2-1; TRBD2 agrees at 7 bases. Trimming removed 11 bases from V and 6 bases from J; junction bases left unmatched: 10. Germline CDR1 reads SNHLY; CDR2 reads FYNNEI. The CDR3 extends over 13 amino acids. The CDR3 region is CAGLAGETNEQFF. Written as DNA, the CDR3 is TGTGCCGGTCTTGCGGGAGAAACCAATGAGCAGTTCTTC.

V and J are TRBV19 and TRBJ2-5; 8 nucleotides line up with TRBD1. Germline CDR1 LNHDA, CDR2 SQIVND (reference sequence). The ends lost 4 bases at V and 5 bases at J; junction bases unmatched: 12. The CDR3 has 16 residues. CDR3 nucleotide sequence: TGTGCCAGTAGTACGTTTTCGACAGGGGTAGGGGAGACCCAGTACTTC. Translating it yields CASSTFSTGVGETQYF.

The genes are TRBV7-7 and TRBJ2-1; D is possibly TRBD2 (5 bases). CDR3 length equals 17 residues. Trimming took off 4 bases at V and 0 bases at J, with 16 bases between the two ends. Germline loops: CDR1 SSHAT, CDR2 FNYEAQ (reference sequence). The CDR3 spells CASSYKPAGLSYNEQFF. The CDR3 bases are TGTGCCAGCAGCTACAAGCCCGCGGGCCTCTCCTACAATGAGCAGTTCTTC.

The chain links TRBV6-1 to TRBJ1-2; 8 bases map to TRBD1. This CDR3 has 15 residues. V lost 2 bases to trimming and J lost 4 bases; unmatched junction nucleotides: 6. Germline values: CDR1 MNHNS, CDR2 SASEGT. The CDR3 DNA follows: TGTGCCAGCAGTGAAACGGGACAGGTTGTCTATGGCTACACCTTC. Protein product: CASSETGQVVYGYTF.

The CDR3 sequence is CASCRVEADTQYF. In nucleotides, the CDR3 is TGTGCCAGCTGCAGGGTTGAGGCAGATACGCAGTATTTT. The genes are TRBV28 and TRBJ2-3; D may be TRBD1 (5 bases). This CDR3 is 13 amino acids long. The ends were cut back, 8 bases at V and 4 bases at J, with 13 bases in the middle. Germline CDR1 is MDHEN and CDR2 is SYDVKM.